This passage covers 28 T cell receptor beta chains from one sample sequenced in a study of radiotherapy plus CTLA-4 blockade in lung cancer. TCRdb's copy holds only in-frame clones and misses some; the assay was immunoSEQ multiplex PCR. This sample carries about 76,000 clones, about 84% of them seen once, and the ten largest clones take approximately 0.79%. Specimen: peripheral blood, collected from a patient treated with radiotherapy plus ipilimumab. The source of these receptors is a human donor with non-small cell lung cancer who had stable disease on radiotherapy plus ipilimumab.

This clone showed up just once. The chain combines TRBV29-1 with TRBJ2-7; D may be TRBD1 or TRBD2 (8 bases each). V lost 7 bases to trimming and J lost 1 base, with 17 bases between them. The germline V gene has CDR1 SQVTM and CDR2 ANQGSEA. There are 14 residues in the CDR3. In nucleotides, the CDR3 is TGCAGCGCCCGGGGGGGGACAGGTTCCTACGAGCAGTACTTC. It codes for CSARGGTGSYEQYF.

This rearrangement joins TRBV7-9 to TRBJ2-1, with 7 bases aligning to TRBD1. From germline, CDR1 is SEHNR and CDR2 FQNEAQ (reference sequence). The CDR3 covers 14 residues. V shed 4 bases and J 8 bases; nucleotides not matched to a gene: 8. The CDR3 region has the DNA TGTGCCAGCAGCTCTGGACAGGCCTGGGATGAGCAGTTCTTC. Protein product: CASSSGQAWDEQFF.

The rearrangement links TRBV28 to TRBJ2-2; D assignment may be TRBD1 or TRBD2 (5 bases each). The CDR3 runs 14 residues. Between the trimmed V and J ends, which lost 8 bases and 0 bases, there was a span of 10 bases. In germline, CDR1 is MDHEN, CDR2 SYDVKM. In DNA form, the CDR3 reads TGTGCCAGCCGGGACGGAACGAACACCGGGGAGCTGTTTTTT. This sequence encodes CASRDGTNTGELFF.

The chain carries TRBV21-1 and TRBJ2-2; TRBD2 is the table's D call and was not checked against the DNA. TRBV21-1 is labeled a pseudogene. CDR3 length equals 16 residues. CDR3 bases: TGTGCCAGCAGCAACTATGTTGAGGGCCCCACCGGGGAGCTGTTTTTT. The encoded protein is CASSNYVEGPTGELFF.

The rearrangement joins TRBV27 to TRBJ1-4, with 8 positions matching TRBD1. CDR1 and CDR2 from the germline V gene are MNHEY and SMNVEV (reference sequence). This CDR3 region has 17 residues. The V gene end was trimmed by 4 bases and the J gene end by 7 bases; junction bases not matched to a gene: 14. The CDR3 loop reads CASSSYYWTGRGEKLFF. The CDR3 bases are TGTGCCAGCAGTTCCTACTACTGGACAGGGCGAGGTGAAAAACTGTTTTTT.

This clone was recorded only once. This chain links TRBV29-1 with TRBJ2-4; D is ambiguous. The ends were cut back, 5 bases at V and 2 bases at J, with 10 bases in the middle. The length of the CDR3 is 13 residues. Germline assignment: CDR1 SQVTM and CDR2 ANQGSEA. The CDR3 is CSVRAETKNIQYF. For the CDR3, the DNA is TGCAGCGTTAGGGCGGAAACCAAAAACATTCAGTACTTC.

The V and J genes are TRBV5-1 and TRBJ2-1; weak D call: TRBD1 (5 bases). This CDR3 spans 15 amino acids. V was shortened by 3 bases and J by 0 bases, with 10 bases between the two germline ends. Germline CDR1 reads SGHRS; CDR2 reads YFSETQ. CDR3 sequence (DNA): TGCGCCAGCAGCTCGCACAGGAGCTCCTACAATGAGCAGTTCTTC. Encoded protein: CASSSHRSSYNEQFF.

The chain combines TRBV10-1 with TRBJ1-1; TRBD1 is a possible D gene (5 bases). The CDR3 spans 11 residues. The germline CDR1 and CDR2 sequences are WNHNN and SYGVQD (reference sequence). Trimming pared 8 bases from V and 9 bases from J, leaving 13 bases between. Here the CDR3 reads CASERDGQAFF. The DNA for the CDR3 is TGCGCCAGCGAACGGGACGGCCAAGCTTTCTTT.

The chain is built from TRBV4-1 and TRBJ1-2; D unresolved. The germline CDR1 and CDR2 sequences are MGHRA and YSYEKL. Between the trimmed V and J ends, which lost 0 bases and 7 bases, there was a span of 12 bases. CDR3 length equals 14 residues. The CDR3 loop reads CASSQDLIGVGYTF. The CDR3 nucleotides are TGCGCCAGCAGCCAAGATCTTATCGGGGTTGGCTACACCTTC.

The chain is built from TRBV5-1 and TRBJ2-5, with D maybe TRBD2 (7 bases). The V gene's germline CDR1 is SGHRS and CDR2 YFSETQ. V dropped 0 bases and J dropped 4 bases, with 13 bases sitting between them. The CDR3 has 15 amino acids. The CDR3 DNA is TGCGCCAGCAGCTTGGCCCCCGGGGGGCGAGAGACCCAGTACTTC. Protein product: CASSLAPGGRETQYF.

The V and J genes are TRBV6-5 and TRBJ2-7; D possibly corresponds to TRBD1 (5 bases). Per the germline V gene, CDR1 is MNHEY and CDR2 is SVGAGI. The V and J ends lost 6 bases and 3 bases respectively, with 18 bases between them. The CDR3 is 15 residues long. Here the CDR3 reads CASRKALQGIYEQYF. The CDR3 DNA reads as TGTGCCAGCAGGAAAGCCCTGCAGGGCATCTACGAGCAGTACTTC.

This clone was observed a handful of times. The rearrangement joins TRBV21-1 to TRBJ2-7. TRBV21-1 is termed a pseudogene. The CDR3 extends over 14 amino acids. The CDR3 nucleotides are TGTGCCAGCCACACCCGTGGGGGTTCCTACGAGCAGTACTTC. It is translated as CASHTRGGSYEQYF.

The rearrangement uses TRBV9 and TRBJ2-1, with unresolved D. The V end was cut by 4 bases, the J end by 9 bases, with 8 bases between. The CDR3 is 11 residues long. Germline V lookup: CDR1 SGDLS, CDR2 YYNGEE. CDR3 DNA: TGTGCCAGCAGCCGTGATGCTGAGCAGTTCTTC. Translated: CASSRDAEQFF.

The rearrangement uses TRBV28 and TRBJ1-2; D is possibly TRBD1 (5 bases). Germline V gene sequence: CDR1 MDHEN, CDR2 SYDVKM. The CDR3 consists of 11 residues. The CDR3: CAGGANYGYTF. The DNA for the CDR3 is TGTGCGGGGGGAGCTAACTATGGCTACACCTTC.

The chain couples TRBV28 to TRBJ1-1, with a weak D call TRBD1 (5 bases). V dropped 5 bases and J dropped 0 bases, with 13 bases sitting between them. Germline CDR1 and CDR2: MDHEN and SYDVKM. The CDR3 has 15 residues. CDR3: CASSIDRSMNTEAFF. The DNA for the CDR3 is TGTGCCAGCAGTATTGACAGAAGCATGAACACTGAAGCTTTCTTT.

The V and J genes are TRBV5-6 and TRBJ2-2, with D perhaps matching TRBD1 (5 bases). Germline lookup yields CDR1 SGHDT and CDR2 YYEEEE. This CDR3 is 14 amino acids long. V dropped 1 base and J dropped 10 bases, with 14 bases sitting between them. CDR3 nucleotides: TGTGCCAGCAGCTTGAGGGGAAAGGCCGAGGAGCTGTTTTTT. The encoded protein is CASSLRGKAEELFF.

The chain joins TRBV9 to TRBJ2-1, with TRBD2 identical over 13 bases. Trimming at V came to 0 bases and at J to 3 bases, leaving 3 bases not matched to a gene. The length of the CDR3 is 17 residues. CDR1 SGDLS and CDR2 YYNGEE come from the germline V gene. CDR3 amino acids: CASSVGLAGGFYNEQFF. Here the CDR3 DNA reads TGTGCCAGCAGCGTAGGACTAGCGGGGGGATTCTACAATGAGCAGTTCTTC.

The rearrangement links TRBV2 to TRBJ2-7; D is possibly TRBD1 or TRBD2 (6 bases each). The germline V gene encodes CDR1 SNHLY and CDR2 FYNNEI. The germline V and J ends were trimmed by 6 bases and 3 bases, with 15 bases remaining between them. The CDR3 runs 14 residues. The CDR3 nucleotides read TGTGCCAGCAGGCGAGAAGGGGGGAACTACGAGCAGTACTTC. This translates into CASRREGGNYEQYF.

V is TRBV5-4 and J is TRBJ2-5, with TRBD2 matching 7 bases. V was clipped by 0 bases and J by 2 bases; unmatched bases: 7. The CDR3 runs 16 residues. Per germline, CDR1 SGHNT and CDR2 YYREEE (reference sequence). The CDR3 region is CASSLDPRGTQETQYF. In nucleotides, the CDR3 is TGTGCCAGCAGCTTGGACCCGCGGGGGACGCAAGAGACCCAGTACTTC.

CDR3 amino acids: CASSFRQNTEAFF. CDR3 in DNA: TGTGCCAGCAGTTTCCGACAAAACACTGAAGCTTTCTTT. V usage is TRBV27 and J usage is TRBJ1-1, with D uncertain. This CDR3 has 13 residues. V shed 3 bases and J shed 2 bases, with 7 bases lying between them. Germline values: CDR1 MNHEY, CDR2 SMNVEV (reference sequence).

The chain joins TRBV7-2 to TRBJ1-3; 7 nucleotides align to TRBD1. The trim removed 2 bases at V and 4 bases at J, leaving 11 bases unmatched. This CDR3 region has 17 residues. Germline-derived CDR1 and CDR2 are SGHTA and FQGNSA. CDR3 sequence: CASSLSGPGGLGNTIYF. DNA of the CDR3: TGTGCCAGCAGCTTAAGCGGGCCAGGGGGATTGGGAAACACCATATATTTT.

This chain joins TRBV18 and TRBJ1-2; the match to TRBD1 covers 10 bases. Germline lookup yields CDR1 KGHSH and CDR2 LQKENI. The length of the CDR3 is 15 residues. Trimming took 3 bases from V and 2 from J; bases not matched to a gene: 3. This CDR3 reads CASSPPGQGNYGYTF. CDR3 nucleotide sequence: TGTGCCAGCTCACCCCCGGGACAGGGGAACTATGGCTACACCTTC. The full variable domain, in which reference TRBV18 and TRBJ1-2 provide the parts outside the CDR3, is NAGVMQNPRHLVRRRGQEARLRCSPMKGHSHVYWYRQLPEEGLKFMVYLQKENIIDESGMPKERFSAEFPKEGPSILRIQQVVRGDSAAYFCASSPPGQGNYGYTFGSGTRLTVV.

The rearrangement uses TRBV7-2 and TRBJ2-7; 12 bases align to TRBD1. Per the germline V gene, CDR1 is SGHTA and CDR2 is FQGNSA. There are 16 residues in the CDR3. V lost 6 bases to trimming and J lost 4 bases; unmatched junction nucleotides: 10. The CDR3 DNA reads TGTGCCAGCAGTTATACCGGGACAGGGGGCCCTTACGAGCAGTACTTC. Its protein product is CASSYTGTGGPYEQYF. The whole variable domain, remainder taken from reference TRBV7-2 and TRBJ2-7, is GAGVSQSPSNKVTEKGKDVELRCDPISGHTALYWYRQSLGQGLEFLIYFQGNSAPDKSGLPSDRFSAERTGGSVSTLTIQRTQQEDSAVYLCASSYTGTGGPYEQYFGPGTRLTVT.

V usage is TRBV29-1 and J usage is TRBJ1-1; D remains ambiguous. Per germline, CDR1 SQVTM and CDR2 ANQGSEA. V lost 6 bases and J lost 3, with 11 bases in between. The CDR3 sequence is 12 residues long. Here the CDR3 reads CSVRLGYTEAFF. Here the CDR3 DNA reads TGCAGCGTCAGACTAGGGTACACTGAAGCTTTCTTT. Full variable domain (rest looked up from reference TRBV29-1 and TRBJ1-1): SAVISQKPSRDICQRGTSLTIQCQVDSQVTMMFWYRQQPGQSLTLIATANQGSEATYESGFVIDKFPISRPNLTFSTLTVSNMSPEDSSIYLCSVRLGYTEAFFGQGTRLTVV.

This clone occurred once. The CDR3 DNA reads TGTGCCAGCAGCTGGACGGGAGCTACAGATACGCAGTATTTT. Protein product: CASSWTGATDTQYF. The chain carries TRBV13 and TRBJ2-3, with D maybe TRBD2 (6 bases). Trimming took off 4 bases at V and 3 bases at J, with 11 bases between the two ends. The CDR3 consists of 14 residues. Germline CDR1 and CDR2: PRHDT and FYEKMQ (reference sequence).

The J gene is TRBJ2-1, the V gene TRBV18; 7 bases agree with TRBD2. Trimming took 8 bases from V and 0 from J; bases not matched to a gene: 10. Germline assignment: CDR1 KGHSH and CDR2 LQKENI. This CDR3 is 16 amino acids long. As DNA, the CDR3 is TGTGCCAGCCGGAGGACTAGTGGAGACTCCTACAATGAGCAGTTCTTC. As protein: CASRRTSGDSYNEQFF.

CDR3 amino acids: CASGLGLAGGYEQYF. In nucleotides, the CDR3 is TGTGCCAGCGGACTCGGACTAGCGGGAGGCTACGAGCAGTACTTC. This rearrangement joins TRBV4-2 to TRBJ2-7; 14 nucleotides agree with TRBD2. The CDR3 extends over 15 amino acids. The germline gives CDR1 LGHNA, CDR2 YNFKEQ. The J segment lost 3 bases and the V segment lost 8 bases, leaving 6 bases of the junction unmatched.

The chain employs TRBV4-1 and TRBJ2-5, with D possibly being TRBD1 (6 bases). The V end was cut by 1 base, the J end by 3 bases, with 6 bases between. The CDR3 is 13 amino acids. CDR1 is MGHRA and CDR2 is YSYEKL in the germline V gene. CDR3 in DNA: TGCGCCAGCAGCCAAGCAGGGGAAGAGACCCAGTACTTC. Translation: CASSQAGEETQYF.